Each of the 6 T cell receptor beta chains below was sequenced from the same sample in a study of regulatory T cells in long-lasting Graves disease. Libraries of TCR beta came from iRepertoire HTBI primers plus Arm-PCR of CDR3 regions. TCRdb analysed the multiplex PCR reads with MiXCR anew, one entry per CDR3 protein. The sample has some 430,000 distinct CDR3 sequences, roughly 21% seen once. Time point of the sample: persistent/refractory GD, antithyroid drugs over 5 years with positive TRAb. RNA isolated from PBMCs was used to make the TCR library. The source material was peripheral blood mononuclear cells (PBMCs), sampled when the disease was refractory, from a patient treated with antithyroid drugs. The source is a female donor with Graves disease.

The DNA for the CDR3 is TGCGCCAGCAGCGCCGACAGTAACTTGGGCTACACCTTC. This sequence encodes CASSADSNLGYTF. The chain has TRBV5-1 and TRBJ1-2, with D perhaps TRBD1 (5 bases). Trimming cost V 4 bases and J 8 bases, with 15 bases left between them. Germline loops: CDR1 SGHRS, CDR2 YFSETQ. The CDR3 length is 13 residues.

The V call is TRBV4-2, the J call TRBJ1-2; possible D gene TRBD1, 5 bases. V was cut by 1 base and J by 3 bases, with 12 bases left in between. Per the germline V gene, CDR1 is LGHNA and CDR2 is YNFKEQ. The CDR3 is made up of 15 amino acids. The chain's CDR3 is CASSQALTDHYGYTF. CDR3 nucleotide sequence: TGTGCCAGCAGCCAAGCCTTGACAGACCACTATGGCTACACCTTC.

This clonotype came up a few times. The J gene is TRBJ1-1, the V gene TRBV7-3; 11 bases align to TRBD1. The CDR3 sequence is 16 residues long. Trimming at V came to 5 bases and at J to 4 bases, leaving 9 bases not matched to a gene. Looked up from germline, CDR1 is SGHTA and CDR2 is FQGTGA. The CDR3 reads CASSPTPGTGGTEAFF. The CDR3 DNA sequence: TGTGCCAGCAGCCCCACCCCCGGGACAGGGGGCACTGAAGCTTTCTTT.

About this clonotype itself: This could be a read error, since a much larger clone is one nucleotide away. The chain uses TRBV20-1 and TRBJ2-5, with D tentatively TRBD2 (6 bases). Germline V gene data show CDR1 as DFQATT and CDR2 as SNEGSKA (reference sequence). CDR3 length: 13 amino acids. CDR3 coding DNA: TGCAGTGCTTCTCGGACTACCATCGAGACCCGGTACTTC. Its translation: CSASRTTIETRYF.

This clonotype was detected only once. This rearrangement joins TRBV28 to TRBJ2-3; D perhaps matches TRBD2 (5 bases). CDR1 is MDHEN, CDR2 SYDVKM, per germline. Trimming removed 7 bases from V and 8 bases from J, with 7 bases in between. CDR3 size: 10 residues. The CDR3 DNA reads as TGTGCCAGCAAGGCGGGTACGCAGTATTTT. Residues: CASKAGTQYF.

Only a few counts were recorded for this clonotype. The CDR3, as DNA: TGTGCCAGCAGCTTACAGCTATCTAACTATGGCTACACCTTC. Translation: CASSLQLSNYGYTF. The gene calls are TRBV7-9 and TRBJ1-2; D is ambiguous. The CDR3 is 14 amino acids. Germline lookup yields CDR1 SEHNR and CDR2 FQNEAQ (reference sequence). Trimming removed 2 bases at V and 0 bases at J, with 7 bases between.